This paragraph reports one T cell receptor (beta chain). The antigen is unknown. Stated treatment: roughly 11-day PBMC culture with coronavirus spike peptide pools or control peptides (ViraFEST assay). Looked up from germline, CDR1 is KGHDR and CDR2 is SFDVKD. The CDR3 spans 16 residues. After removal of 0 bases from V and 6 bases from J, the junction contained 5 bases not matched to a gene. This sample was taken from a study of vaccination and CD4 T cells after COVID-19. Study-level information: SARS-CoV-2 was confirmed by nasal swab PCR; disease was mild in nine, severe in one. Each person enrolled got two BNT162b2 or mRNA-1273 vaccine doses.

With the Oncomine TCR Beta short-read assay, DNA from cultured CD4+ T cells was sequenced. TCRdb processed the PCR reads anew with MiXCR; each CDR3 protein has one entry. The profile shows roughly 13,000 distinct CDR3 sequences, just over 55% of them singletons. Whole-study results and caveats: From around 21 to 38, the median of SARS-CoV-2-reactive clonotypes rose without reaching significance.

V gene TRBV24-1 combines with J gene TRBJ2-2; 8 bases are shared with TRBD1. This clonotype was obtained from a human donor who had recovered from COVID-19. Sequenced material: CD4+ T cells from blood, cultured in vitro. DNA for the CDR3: TGTGCCACCAGTGATTTGCGAGGCAGGGGGCCCGGGGAGCTGTTTTTT. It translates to CATSDLRGRGPGELFF.